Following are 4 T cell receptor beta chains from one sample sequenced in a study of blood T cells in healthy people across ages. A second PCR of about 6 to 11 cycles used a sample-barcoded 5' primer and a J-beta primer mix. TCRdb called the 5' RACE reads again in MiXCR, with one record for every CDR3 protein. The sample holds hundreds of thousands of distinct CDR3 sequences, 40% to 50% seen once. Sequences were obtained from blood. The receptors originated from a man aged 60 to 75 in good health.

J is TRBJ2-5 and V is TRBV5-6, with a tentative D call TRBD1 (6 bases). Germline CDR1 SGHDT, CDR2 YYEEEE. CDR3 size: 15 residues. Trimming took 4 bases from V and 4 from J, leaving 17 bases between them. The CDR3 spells CASSPRGYVGETQYF. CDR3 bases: TGTGCCAGCAGCCCCAGGGGATATGTCGGAGAGACCCAGTACTTC.

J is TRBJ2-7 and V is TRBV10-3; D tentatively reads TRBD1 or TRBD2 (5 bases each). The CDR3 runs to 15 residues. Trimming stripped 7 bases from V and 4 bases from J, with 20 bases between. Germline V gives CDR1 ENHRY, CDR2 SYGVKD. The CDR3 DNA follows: TGTGCCATCAAAGGGGATCGACGGGGAGCATACGAGCAGTACTTC. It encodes CAIKGDRRGAYEQYF.

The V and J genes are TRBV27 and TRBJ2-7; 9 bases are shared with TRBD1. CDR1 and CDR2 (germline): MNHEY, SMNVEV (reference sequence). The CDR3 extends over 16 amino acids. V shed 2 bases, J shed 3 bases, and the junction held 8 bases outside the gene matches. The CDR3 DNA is TGTGCCAGCAGTTTAGCCCCGGGACAGGGCAACTACGAGCAGTACTTC. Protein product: CASSLAPGQGNYEQYF.

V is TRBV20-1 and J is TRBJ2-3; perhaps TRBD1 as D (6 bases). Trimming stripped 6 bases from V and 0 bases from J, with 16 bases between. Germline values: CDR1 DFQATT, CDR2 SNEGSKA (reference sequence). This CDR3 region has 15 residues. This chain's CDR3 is CSAQRGWSSTDTQYF. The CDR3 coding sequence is TGCAGTGCCCAGAGGGGGTGGTCTAGCACAGATACGCAGTATTTT.